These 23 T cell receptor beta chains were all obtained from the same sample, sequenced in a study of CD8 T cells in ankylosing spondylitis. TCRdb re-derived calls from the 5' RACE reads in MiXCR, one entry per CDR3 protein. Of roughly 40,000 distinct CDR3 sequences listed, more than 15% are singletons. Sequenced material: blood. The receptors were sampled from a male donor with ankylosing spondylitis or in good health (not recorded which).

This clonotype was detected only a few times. The chain's CDR3 is CASSLAIGNRGNEQFF. Written as DNA, the CDR3 is TGCGCCAGCAGCTTGGCGATCGGTAACCGGGGCAATGAGCAGTTCTTC. This chain links TRBV5-1 with TRBJ2-1, with D maybe TRBD2 (5 bases). The CDR3 runs to 16 residues. Trimming removed 0 bases from V and 6 bases from J, with 16 bases in between. Germline assignment: CDR1 SGHRS and CDR2 YFSETQ.

CDR3 nucleotide sequence: TGTGCCAGCAGCAAAGTTTGCCGCCTGAACACTGAAGCTTTCTTT. It yields the protein CASSKVCRLNTEAFF. V gene TRBV21-1 combines with J gene TRBJ1-1. TRBV21-1 is labeled a pseudogene. This CDR3 is built from 15 residues.

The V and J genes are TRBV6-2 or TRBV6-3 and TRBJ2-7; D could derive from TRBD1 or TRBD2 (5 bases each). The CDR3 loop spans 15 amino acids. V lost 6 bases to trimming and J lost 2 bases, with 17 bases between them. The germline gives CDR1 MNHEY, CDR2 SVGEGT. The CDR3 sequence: CASSGGQGSPYEQYV. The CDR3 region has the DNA TGTGCCAGCAGCGGAGGTCAGGGTAGCCCCTACGAGCAGTACGTC.

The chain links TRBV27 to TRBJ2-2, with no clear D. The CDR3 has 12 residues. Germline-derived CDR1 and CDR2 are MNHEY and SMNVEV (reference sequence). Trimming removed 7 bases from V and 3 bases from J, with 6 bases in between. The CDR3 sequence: CASTSYTGELFF. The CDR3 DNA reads TGTGCCAGCACTAGTTACACCGGGGAGCTGTTTTTT.

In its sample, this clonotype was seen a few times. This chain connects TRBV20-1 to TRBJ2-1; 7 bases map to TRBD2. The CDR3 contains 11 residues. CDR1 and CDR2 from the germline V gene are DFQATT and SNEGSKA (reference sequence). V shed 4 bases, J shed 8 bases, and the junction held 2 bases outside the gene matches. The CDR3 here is CSATLADEQFF. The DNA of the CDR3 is TGCAGTGCTACCCTAGCGGATGAGCAGTTCTTC.

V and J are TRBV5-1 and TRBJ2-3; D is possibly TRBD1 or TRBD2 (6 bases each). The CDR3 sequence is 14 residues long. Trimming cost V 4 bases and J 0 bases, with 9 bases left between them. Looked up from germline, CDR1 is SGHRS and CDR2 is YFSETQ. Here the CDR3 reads CASSAGQSTDTQYF. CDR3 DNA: TGCGCCAGCAGCGCGGGACAAAGCACAGATACGCAGTATTTT.

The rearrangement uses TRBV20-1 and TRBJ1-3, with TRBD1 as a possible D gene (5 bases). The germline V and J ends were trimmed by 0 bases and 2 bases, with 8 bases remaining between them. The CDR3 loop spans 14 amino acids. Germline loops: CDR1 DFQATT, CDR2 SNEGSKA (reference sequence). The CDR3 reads CSARDVRAGNTIYF. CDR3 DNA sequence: TGCAGTGCTAGAGATGTCAGGGCTGGAAACACCATATATTTT.

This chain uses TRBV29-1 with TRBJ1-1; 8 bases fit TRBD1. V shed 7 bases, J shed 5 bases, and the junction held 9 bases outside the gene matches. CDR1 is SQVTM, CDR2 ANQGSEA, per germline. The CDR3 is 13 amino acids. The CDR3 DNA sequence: TGCAGCGCAGGGCAGGGGGCGAGAACTGAAGCTTTCTTT. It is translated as CSAGQGARTEAFF. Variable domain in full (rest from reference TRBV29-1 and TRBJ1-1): SAVISQKPSRDICQRGTSLTIQCQVDSQVTMMFWYRQQPGQSLTLIATANQGSEATYESGFVIDKFPISRPNLTFSTLTVSNMSPEDSSIYLCSAGQGARTEAFFGQGTRLTVV.

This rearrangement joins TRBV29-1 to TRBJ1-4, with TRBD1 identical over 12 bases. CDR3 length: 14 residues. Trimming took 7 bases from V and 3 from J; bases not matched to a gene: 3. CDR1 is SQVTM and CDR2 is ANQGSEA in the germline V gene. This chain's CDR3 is CSAGTGGSNEKLFF. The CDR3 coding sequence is TGCAGCGCGGGGACAGGGGGCTCTAATGAAAAACTGTTTTTT.

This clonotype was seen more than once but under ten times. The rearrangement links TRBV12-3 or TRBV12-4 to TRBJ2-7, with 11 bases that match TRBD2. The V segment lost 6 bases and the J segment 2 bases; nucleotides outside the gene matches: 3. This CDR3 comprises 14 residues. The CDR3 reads CASRRLAGPYEQYF. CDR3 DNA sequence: TGTGCCAGCAGACGACTAGCGGGGCCCTACGAGCAGTACTTC.

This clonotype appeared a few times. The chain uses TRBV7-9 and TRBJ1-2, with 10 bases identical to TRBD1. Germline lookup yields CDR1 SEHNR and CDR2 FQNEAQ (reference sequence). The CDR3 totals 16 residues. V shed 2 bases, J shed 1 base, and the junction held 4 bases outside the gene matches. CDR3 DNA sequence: TGTGCCAGCAGCTTATTGACAGGGGGCAGTAACTATGGCTACACCTTC. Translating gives CASSLLTGGSNYGYTF.

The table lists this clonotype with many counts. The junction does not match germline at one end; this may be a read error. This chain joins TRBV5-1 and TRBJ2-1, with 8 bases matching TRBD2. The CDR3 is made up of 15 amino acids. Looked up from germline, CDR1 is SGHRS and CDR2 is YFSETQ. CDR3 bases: TGTGCCAGCAGTTTAGCGGGGAGCTCCTACAATGAGCAGTTCTTC. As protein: CASSLAGSSYNEQFF.

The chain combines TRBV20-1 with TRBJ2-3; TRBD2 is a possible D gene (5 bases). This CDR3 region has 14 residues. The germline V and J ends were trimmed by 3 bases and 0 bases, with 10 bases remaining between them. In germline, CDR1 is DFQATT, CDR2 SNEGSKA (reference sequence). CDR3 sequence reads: CSARRWTSTDTQYF. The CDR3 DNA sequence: TGCAGTGCTAGGAGATGGACTAGCACAGATACGCAGTATTTT.

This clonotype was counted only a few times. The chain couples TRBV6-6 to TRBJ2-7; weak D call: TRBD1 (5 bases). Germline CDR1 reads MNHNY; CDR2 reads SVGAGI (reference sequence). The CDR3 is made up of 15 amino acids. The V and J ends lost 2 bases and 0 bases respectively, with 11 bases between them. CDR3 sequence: CASSYRGSSSYEQYV. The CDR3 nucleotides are TGTGCCAGCAGTTACAGGGGCTCCAGCTCCTACGAGCAGTACGTC.

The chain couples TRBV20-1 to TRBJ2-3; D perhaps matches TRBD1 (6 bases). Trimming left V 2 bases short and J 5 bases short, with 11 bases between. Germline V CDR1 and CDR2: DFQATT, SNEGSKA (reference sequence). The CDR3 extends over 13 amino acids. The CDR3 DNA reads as TGCAGTGCTAGACATACAGGGAGAGATACGCAGTATTTT. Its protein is CSARHTGRDTQYF.

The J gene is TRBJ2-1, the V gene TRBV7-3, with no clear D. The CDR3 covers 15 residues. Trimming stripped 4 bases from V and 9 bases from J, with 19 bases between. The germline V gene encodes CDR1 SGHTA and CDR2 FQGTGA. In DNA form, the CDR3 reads TGTGCCAGCAGCTCCGGAAACAACCCCCGGAGTGAGCAGTTCTTC. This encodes CASSSGNNPRSEQFF.

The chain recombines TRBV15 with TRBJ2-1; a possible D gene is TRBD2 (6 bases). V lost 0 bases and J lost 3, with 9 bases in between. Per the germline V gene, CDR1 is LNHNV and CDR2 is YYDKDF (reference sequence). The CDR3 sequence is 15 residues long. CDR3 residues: CATSREGRLYNEQFF. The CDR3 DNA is TGTGCCACCAGCAGAGAAGGGAGGCTCTACAATGAGCAGTTCTTC.

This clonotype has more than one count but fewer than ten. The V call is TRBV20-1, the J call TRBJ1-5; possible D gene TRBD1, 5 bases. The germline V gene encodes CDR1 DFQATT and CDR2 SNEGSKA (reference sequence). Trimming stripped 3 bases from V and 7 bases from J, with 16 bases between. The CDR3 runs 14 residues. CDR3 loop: CSAREAGTTQPQHF. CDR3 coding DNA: TGCAGTGCTAGGGAAGCGGGGACGACCCAGCCCCAGCATTTT.

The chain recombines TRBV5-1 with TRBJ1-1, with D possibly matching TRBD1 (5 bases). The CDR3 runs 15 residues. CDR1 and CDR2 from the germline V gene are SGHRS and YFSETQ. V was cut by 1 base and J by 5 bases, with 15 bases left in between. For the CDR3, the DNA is TGCGCCAGCAGCTTGTATTTGGATCGGGGGACTGAAGCTTTCTTT. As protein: CASSLYLDRGTEAFF.

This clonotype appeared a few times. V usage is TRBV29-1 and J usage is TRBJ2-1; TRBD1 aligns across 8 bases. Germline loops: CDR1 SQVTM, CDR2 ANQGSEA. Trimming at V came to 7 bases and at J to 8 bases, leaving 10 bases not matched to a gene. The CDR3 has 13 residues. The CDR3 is CSAGQGKIHEQFF. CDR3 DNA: TGCAGCGCCGGACAGGGTAAAATCCATGAGCAGTTCTTC.

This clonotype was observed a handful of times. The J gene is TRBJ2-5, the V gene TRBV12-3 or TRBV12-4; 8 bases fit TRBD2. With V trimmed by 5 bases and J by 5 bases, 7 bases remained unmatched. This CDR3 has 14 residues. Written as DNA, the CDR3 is TGTGCCAGCAGTACACGTAGCGGGACCGAGACCCAGTACTTC. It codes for CASSTRSGTETQYF.

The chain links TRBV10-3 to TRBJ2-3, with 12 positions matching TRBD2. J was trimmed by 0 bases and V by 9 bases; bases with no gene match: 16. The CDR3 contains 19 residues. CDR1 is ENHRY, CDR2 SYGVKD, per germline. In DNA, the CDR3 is TGTGCCATTAAAGGGTCTAGCGGGGGGGCTACCCCAAGCACAGATACGCAGTATTTT. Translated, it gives CAIKGSSGGATPSTDTQYF.

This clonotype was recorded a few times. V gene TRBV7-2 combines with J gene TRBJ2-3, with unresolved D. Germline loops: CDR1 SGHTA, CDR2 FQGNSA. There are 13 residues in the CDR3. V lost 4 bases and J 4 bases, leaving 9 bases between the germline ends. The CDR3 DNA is TGTGCCAGCAGCTATACCCAGCCAGATACGCAGTATTTT. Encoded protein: CASSYTQPDTQYF.